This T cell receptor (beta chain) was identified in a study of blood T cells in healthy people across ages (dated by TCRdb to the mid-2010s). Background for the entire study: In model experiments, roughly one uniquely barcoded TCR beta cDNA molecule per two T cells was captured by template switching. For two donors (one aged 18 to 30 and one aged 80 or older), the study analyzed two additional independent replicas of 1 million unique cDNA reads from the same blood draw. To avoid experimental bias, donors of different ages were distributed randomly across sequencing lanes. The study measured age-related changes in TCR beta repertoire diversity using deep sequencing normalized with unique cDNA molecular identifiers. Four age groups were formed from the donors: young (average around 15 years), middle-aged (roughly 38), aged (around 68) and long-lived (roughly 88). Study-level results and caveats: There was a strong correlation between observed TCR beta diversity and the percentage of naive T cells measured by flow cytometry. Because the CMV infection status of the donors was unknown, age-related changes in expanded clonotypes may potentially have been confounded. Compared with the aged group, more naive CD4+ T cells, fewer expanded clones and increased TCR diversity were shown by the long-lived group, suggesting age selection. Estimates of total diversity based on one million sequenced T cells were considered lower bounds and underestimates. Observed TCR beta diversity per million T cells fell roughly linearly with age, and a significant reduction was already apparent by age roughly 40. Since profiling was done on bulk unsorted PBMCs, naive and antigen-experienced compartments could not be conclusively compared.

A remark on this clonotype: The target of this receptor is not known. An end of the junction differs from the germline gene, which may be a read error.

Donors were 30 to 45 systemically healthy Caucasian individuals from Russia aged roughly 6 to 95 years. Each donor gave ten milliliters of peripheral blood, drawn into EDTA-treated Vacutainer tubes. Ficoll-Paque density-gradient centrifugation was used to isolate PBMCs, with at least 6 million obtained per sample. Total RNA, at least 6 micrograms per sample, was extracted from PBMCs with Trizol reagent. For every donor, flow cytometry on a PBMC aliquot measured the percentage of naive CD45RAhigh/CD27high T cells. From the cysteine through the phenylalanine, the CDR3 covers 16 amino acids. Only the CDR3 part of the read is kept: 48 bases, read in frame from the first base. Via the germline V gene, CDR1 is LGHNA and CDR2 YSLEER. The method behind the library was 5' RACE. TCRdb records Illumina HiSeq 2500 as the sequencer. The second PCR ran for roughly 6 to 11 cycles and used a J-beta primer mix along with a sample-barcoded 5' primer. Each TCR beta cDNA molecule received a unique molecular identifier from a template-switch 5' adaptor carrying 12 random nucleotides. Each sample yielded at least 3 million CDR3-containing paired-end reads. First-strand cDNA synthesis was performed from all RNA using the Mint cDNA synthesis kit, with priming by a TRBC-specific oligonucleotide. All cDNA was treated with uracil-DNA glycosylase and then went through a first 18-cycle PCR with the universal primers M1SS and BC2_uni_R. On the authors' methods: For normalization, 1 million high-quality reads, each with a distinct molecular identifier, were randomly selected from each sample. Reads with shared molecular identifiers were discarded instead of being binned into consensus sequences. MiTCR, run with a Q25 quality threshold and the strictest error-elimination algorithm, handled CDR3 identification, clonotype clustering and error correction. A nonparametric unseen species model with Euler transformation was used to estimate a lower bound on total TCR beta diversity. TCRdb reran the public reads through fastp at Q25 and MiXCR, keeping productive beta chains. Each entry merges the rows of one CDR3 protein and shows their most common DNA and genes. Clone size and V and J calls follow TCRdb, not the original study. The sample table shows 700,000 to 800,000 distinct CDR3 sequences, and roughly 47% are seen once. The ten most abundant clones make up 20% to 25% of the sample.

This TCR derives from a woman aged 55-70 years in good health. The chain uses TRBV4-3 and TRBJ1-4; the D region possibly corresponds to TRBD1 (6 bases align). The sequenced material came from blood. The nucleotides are TGCGCCAGCAGCCAAGGGAACAGGGTTTCTAAGGAAAAACTGTTTTTT. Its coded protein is CASSQGNRVSKEKLFF.